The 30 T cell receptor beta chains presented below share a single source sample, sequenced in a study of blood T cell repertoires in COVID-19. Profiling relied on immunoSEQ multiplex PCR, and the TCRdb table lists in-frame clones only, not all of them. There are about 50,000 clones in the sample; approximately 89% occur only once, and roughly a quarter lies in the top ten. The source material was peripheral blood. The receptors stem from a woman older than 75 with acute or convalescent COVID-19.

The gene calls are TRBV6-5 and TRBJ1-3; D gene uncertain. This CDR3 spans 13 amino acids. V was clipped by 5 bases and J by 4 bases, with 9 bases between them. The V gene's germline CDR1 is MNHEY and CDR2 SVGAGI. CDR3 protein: CASSQIPGNTIYF. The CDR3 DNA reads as TGTGCCAGCAGTCAGATCCCCGGAAACACCATATATTTT.

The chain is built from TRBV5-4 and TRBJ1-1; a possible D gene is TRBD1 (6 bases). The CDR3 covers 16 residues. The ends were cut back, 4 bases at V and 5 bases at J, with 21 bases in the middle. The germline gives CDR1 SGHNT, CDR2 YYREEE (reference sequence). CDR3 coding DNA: TGTGCCAGCAGCCCTCCGGTGCAGGGGCCGGGGACTGAAGCTTTCTTT. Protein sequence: CASSPPVQGPGTEAFF.

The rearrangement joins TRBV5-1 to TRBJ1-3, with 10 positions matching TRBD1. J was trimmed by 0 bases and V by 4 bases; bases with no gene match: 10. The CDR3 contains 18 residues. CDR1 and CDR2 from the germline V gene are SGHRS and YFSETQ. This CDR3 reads CASSNRDRGLSSGNTIYF. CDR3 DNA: TGCGCCAGCAGCAACCGGGACAGGGGTTTGAGCTCTGGAAACACCATATATTTT.

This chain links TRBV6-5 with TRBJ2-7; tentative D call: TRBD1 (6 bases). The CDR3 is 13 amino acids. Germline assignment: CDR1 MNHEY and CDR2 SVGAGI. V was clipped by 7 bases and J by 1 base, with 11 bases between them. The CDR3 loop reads CASTRTDSYEQYF. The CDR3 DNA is TGTGCCAGCACGCGGACAGATTCCTACGAGCAGTACTTC.

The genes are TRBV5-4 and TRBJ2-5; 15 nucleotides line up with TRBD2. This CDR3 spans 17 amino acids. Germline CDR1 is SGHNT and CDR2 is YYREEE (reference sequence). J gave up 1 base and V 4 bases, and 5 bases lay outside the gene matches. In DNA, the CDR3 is TGTGCCAGCAGCGGGGGACTAGCGGGGGGAATCCAAGAGACCCAGTACTTC. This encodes CASSGGLAGGIQETQYF.

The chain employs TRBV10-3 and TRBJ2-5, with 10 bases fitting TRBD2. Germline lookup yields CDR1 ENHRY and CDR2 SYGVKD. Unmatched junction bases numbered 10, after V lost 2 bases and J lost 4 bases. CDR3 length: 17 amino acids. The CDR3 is CAISEPPLAGRPETQYF. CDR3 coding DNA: TGTGCCATCAGTGAGCCTCCACTAGCGGGGAGGCCAGAGACCCAGTACTTC.

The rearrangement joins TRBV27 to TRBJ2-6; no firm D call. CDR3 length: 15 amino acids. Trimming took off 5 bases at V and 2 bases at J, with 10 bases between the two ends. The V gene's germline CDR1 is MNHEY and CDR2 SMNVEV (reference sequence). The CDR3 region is CASSRFAAGANVLTF. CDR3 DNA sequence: TGTGCCAGCAGTCGATTCGCGGCTGGGGCCAACGTCCTGACTTTC.

Here the CDR3 DNA reads TGTGCCAGCAGCTGGGGGAGGGGACAGGGACATGAGCAGTTCTTC. It specifies CASSWGRGQGHEQFF. This sequence joins TRBV7-6 and TRBJ2-1, with 9 nucleotides matching TRBD1. CDR1 and CDR2 (germline): SGHVS, FNYEAQ. CDR3 length equals 15 residues. The V gene end was trimmed by 4 bases and the J gene end by 8 bases; junction bases not matched to a gene: 9.

The CDR3 sequence is CASSLSGGGYEQYF. The CDR3 nucleotides are TGTGCCAGCAGCCTCTCGGGGGGGGGCTACGAGCAGTACTTC. V is TRBV9 and J is TRBJ2-7; 8 bases match TRBD2. Unmatched junction bases numbered 6, after V lost 4 bases and J lost 3 bases. Germline CDR1 is SGDLS and CDR2 is YYNGEE. The CDR3 is 14 amino acids.

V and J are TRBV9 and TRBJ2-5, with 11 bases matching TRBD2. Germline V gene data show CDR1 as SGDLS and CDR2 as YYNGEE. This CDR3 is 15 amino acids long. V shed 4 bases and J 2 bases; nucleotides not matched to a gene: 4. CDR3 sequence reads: CASSKVAGGQETQYF. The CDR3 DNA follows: TGTGCCAGCAGCAAAGTAGCGGGGGGGCAAGAGACCCAGTACTTC.

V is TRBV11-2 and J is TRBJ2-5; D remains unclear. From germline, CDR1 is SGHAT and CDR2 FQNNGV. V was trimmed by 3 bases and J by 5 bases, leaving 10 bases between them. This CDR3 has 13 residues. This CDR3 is CASSFLNEETQYF. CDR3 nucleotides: TGTGCCAGCAGCTTTCTTAATGAGGAGACCCAGTACTTC.

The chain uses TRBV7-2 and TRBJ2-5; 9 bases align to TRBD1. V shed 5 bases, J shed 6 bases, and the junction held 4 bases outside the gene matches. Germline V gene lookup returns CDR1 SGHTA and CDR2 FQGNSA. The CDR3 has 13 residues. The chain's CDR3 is CASSGTGFKTQYF. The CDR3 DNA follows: TGTGCCAGCAGCGGGACAGGGTTCAAGACCCAGTACTTC.

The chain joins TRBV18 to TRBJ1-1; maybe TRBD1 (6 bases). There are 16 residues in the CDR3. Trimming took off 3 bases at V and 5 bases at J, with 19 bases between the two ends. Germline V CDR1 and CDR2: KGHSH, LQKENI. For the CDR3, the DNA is TGTGCCAGCTCACCGGAGAGCCGGGGGGCCGGGACTGAAGCTTTCTTT. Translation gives CASSPESRGAGTEAFF.

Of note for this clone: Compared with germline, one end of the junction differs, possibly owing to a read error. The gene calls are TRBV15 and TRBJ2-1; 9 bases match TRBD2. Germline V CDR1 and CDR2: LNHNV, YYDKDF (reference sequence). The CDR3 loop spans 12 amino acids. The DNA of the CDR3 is TGTGCCACCAGCAGGATAGCGGGGGTATCTGTCTTC. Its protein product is CATSRIAGVSVF.

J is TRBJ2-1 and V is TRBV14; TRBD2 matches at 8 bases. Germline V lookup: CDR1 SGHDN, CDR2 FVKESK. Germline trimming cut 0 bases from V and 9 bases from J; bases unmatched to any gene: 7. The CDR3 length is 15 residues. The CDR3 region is CASSQERAGVGEQFF. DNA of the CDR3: TGTGCCAGCAGCCAAGAGAGAGCGGGGGTGGGTGAGCAGTTCTTC.

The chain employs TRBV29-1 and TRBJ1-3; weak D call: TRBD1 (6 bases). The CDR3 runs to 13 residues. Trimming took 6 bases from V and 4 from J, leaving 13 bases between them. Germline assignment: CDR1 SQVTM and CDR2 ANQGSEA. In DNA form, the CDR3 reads TGCAGCGTCACACAGGGCGGCGGAAACACCATATATTTT. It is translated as CSVTQGGGNTIYF.

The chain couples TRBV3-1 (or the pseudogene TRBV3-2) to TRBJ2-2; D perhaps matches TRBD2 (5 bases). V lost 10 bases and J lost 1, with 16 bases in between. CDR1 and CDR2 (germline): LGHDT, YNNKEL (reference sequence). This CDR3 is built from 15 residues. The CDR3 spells CATTKEDLNTGELFF. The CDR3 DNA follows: TGTGCCACCACGAAGGAGGACCTGAACACCGGGGAGCTGTTTTTT.

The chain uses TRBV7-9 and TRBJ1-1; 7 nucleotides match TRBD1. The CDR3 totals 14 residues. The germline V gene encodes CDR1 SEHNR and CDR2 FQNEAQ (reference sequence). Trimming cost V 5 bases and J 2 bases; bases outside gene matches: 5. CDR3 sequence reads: CASSAGTVNTEAFF. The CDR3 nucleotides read TGTGCCAGCAGCGCCGGGACAGTTAACACTGAAGCTTTCTTT.

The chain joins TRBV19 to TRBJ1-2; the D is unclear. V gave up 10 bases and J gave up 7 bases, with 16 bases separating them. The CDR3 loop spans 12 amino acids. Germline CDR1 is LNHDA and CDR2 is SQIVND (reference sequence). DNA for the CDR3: TGTGCCACTACGGTAAGGAGCGGTGGCTACACCTTC. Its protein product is CATTVRSGGYTF. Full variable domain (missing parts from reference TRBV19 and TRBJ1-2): DGGITQSPKYLFRKEGQNVTLSCEQNLNHDAMYWYRQDPGQGLRLIYYSQIVNDFQKGDIAEGYSVSREKKESFPLTVTSAQKNPTAFYLCATTVRSGGYTFGSGTRLTVV.

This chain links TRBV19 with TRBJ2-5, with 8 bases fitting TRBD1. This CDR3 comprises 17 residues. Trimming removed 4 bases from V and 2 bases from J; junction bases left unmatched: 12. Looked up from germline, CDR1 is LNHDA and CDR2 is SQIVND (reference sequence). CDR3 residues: CASSTLTGQGPQETQYF. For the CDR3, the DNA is TGTGCCAGTAGTACCCTCACAGGACAGGGCCCGCAAGAGACCCAGTACTTC.

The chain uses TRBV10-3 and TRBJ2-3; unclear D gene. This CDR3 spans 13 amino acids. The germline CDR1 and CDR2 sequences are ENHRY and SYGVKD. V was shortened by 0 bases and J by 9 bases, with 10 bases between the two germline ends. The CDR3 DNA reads TGTGCCATCAGTGAGTCGCGTCGAGTCACGCAGTATTTT. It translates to CAISESRRVTQYF.

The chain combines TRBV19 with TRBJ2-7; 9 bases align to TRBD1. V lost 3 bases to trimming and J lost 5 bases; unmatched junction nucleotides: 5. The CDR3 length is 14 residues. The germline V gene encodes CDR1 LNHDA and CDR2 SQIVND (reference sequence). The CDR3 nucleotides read TGTGCCAGTAGTATCAACAGGGGGCGCGACGAGCAGTACTTC. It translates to CASSINRGRDEQYF.

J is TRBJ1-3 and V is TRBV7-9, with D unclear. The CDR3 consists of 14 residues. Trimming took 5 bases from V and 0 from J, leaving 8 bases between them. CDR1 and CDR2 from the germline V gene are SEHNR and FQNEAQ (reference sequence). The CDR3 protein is CASSPPVSGNTIYF. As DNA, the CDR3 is TGTGCCAGCAGCCCACCAGTCTCTGGAAACACCATATATTTT.

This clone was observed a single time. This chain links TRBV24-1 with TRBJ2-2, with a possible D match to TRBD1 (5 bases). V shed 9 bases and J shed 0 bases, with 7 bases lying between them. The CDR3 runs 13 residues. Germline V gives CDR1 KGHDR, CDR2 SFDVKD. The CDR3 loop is CATSDTNTGELFF. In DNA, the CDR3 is TGTGCCACCTCGGACACGAACACCGGGGAGCTGTTTTTT.

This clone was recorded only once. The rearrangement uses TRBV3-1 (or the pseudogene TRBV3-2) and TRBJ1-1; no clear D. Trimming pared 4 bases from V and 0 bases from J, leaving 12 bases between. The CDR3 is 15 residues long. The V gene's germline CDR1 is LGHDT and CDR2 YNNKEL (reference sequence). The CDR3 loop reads CASSRRSGMNTEAFF. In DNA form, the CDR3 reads TGTGCCAGCAGCCGGCGATCGGGGATGAACACTGAAGCTTTCTTT.

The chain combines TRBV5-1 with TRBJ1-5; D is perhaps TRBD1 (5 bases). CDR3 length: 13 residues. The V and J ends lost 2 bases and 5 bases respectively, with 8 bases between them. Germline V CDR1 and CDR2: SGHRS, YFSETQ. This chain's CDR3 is CASSFSGDQPQHF. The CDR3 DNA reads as TGCGCCAGCAGCTTCTCGGGGGATCAGCCCCAGCATTTT.

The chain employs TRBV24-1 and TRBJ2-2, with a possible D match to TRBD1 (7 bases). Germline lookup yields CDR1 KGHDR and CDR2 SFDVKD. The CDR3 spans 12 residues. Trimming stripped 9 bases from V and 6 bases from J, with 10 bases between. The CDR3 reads CATARGAGELFF. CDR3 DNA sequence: TGTGCCACCGCCAGGGGGGCCGGGGAGCTGTTTTTT.

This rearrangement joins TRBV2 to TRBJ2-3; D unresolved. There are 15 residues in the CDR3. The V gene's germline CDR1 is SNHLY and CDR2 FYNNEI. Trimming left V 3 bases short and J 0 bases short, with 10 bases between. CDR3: CASSDRPQSTDTQYF. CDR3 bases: TGTGCCAGCAGTGATCGTCCGCAGAGCACAGATACGCAGTATTTT. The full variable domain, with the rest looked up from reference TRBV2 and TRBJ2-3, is EPEVTQTPSHQVTQMGQEVILRCVPISNHLYFYWYRQILGQKVEFLVSFYNNEISEKSEIFDDQFSVERPDGSNFTLKIRSTKLEDSAMYFCASSDRPQSTDTQYFGPGTRLTVL.

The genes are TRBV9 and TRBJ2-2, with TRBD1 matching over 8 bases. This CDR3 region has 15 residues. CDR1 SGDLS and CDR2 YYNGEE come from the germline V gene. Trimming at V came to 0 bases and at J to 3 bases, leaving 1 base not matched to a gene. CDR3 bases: TGTGCCAGCAGCGTAGGGACAGGGTACACCGGGGAGCTGTTTTTT. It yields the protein CASSVGTGYTGELFF.

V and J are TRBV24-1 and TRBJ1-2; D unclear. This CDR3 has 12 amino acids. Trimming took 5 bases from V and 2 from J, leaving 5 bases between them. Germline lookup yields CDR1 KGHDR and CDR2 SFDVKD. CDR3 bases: TGTGCCACCAGTGGTCCAAACTATGGCTACACCTTC. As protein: CATSGPNYGYTF.